The text below deals with one TCR beta chain. Its antigen is undetermined. PCR employed 60 Vbeta and 13 Jbeta primers. Original processing notes: As a later analysis found, there were 80 million to 90 million unique TCR beta chains, of which some 10 million were shared. Sequenced by immunoSEQ multiplex PCR; TCRdb stores in-frame clones only, minus some. V, J and clone size are taken as reported in that table, and D and trimming were inferred from the DNA itself. The sample shows approximately 98,000 clones, approximately 74% of them seen only once. This entry is derived from a study of cytomegalovirus exposure and HLA in healthy donors. Study-level findings and limits: It is likely that the observed cluster of highly shared sequence variants was a sequencing artifact. For most TCR sequences rarity was the rule, although some public TCRs occurred in many donors.

In nominal health when sampled, donors likely had unrecorded immune exposures nonetheless. The sequence came from a male donor in good health and CMV-seronegative. The material sequenced was PBMCs.

The CDR3 DNA reads as TGTGCCAGCAGCAAAGGGTCCAGGTACGACAATCAGCCCCAGCATTTT. This codes for CASSKGSRYDNQPQHF. The chain recombines TRBV21-1 with TRBJ1-5; TRBD1 was called by the table and not checked on the DNA. TRBV21-1 is a documented pseudogene. The CDR3 is 16 amino acids.